In its sample, the clone carrying this TCR beta chain was seen once. The CDR3 totals 16 residues. Germline CDR1 reads SGHAT; CDR2 reads FQNNGV. V shed 6 bases, J shed 0 bases, and the junction held 11 bases outside the gene matches. This record comes from a study of blood T cell repertoires in COVID-19. About the study: Donors in the United States, Italy and Spain gave samples during acute or convalescent COVID-19. T cells, B-cell-depleted T cells, or PBMCs supplied cDNA or gDNA.

Method: immunoSEQ multiplex PCR; TCRdb's copy keeps in-frame clones and lacks some. The sample consists of roughly 200,000 clones, 75% to 90% of them appearing once. Before being deemed recovered, Cohort 3 donors had two negative PCRs, clearance, or symptom resolution. The clonotype originates from a man aged 25 to 40 who had recovered from COVID-19. The sample consisted of PBMCs or T cells enriched from blood (not recorded which). The J gene is TRBJ2-7, the V gene TRBV11-2; 7 bases are shared with TRBD1. CDR3 DNA sequence: TGTGCCAGCAGGGGCCCCACGGGACAGAGCTCCTACGAGCAGTACTTC. Protein sequence: CASRGPTGQSSYEQYF.